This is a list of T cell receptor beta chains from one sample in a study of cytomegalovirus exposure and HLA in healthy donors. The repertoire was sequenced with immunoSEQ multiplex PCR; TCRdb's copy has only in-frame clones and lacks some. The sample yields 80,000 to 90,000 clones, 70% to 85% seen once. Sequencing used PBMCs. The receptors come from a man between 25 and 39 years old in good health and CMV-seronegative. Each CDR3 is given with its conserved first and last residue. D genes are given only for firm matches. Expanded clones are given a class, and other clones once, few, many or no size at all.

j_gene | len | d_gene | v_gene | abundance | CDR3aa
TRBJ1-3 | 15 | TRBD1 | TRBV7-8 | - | CASSPWTGSGNTIYF
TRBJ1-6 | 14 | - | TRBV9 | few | CASSGRDYNSPLHF
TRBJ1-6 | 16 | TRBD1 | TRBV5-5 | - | CASSLEPGQGVSPLHF
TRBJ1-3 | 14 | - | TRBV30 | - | CAWSVAGSGNTIYF
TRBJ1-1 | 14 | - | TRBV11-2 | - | CASSLGAGDTEAFF
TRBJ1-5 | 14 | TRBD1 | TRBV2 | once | CASSWTGGHQPQHF
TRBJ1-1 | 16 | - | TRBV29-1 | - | CSADPAGRFMNTEAFF
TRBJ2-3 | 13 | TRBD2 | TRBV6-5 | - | CASSRTRADTQYF
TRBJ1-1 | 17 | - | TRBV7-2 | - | CASSLRGGLQMNTEAFF
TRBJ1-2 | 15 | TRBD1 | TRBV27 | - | CASSFTGGANYGYTF
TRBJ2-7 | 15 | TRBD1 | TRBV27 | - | CASSAGTGGTYEQYF
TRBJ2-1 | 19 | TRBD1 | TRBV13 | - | CASSLRTGGPDILYNEQFF
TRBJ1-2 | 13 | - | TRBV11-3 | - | CASSPGTIYGYTF
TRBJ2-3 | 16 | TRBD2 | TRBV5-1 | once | CASSLVSGGATDTQYF
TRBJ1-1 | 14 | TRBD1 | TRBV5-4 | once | CASSVRQGNTEAFF
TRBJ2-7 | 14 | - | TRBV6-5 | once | CATWAAGPSYEQYF
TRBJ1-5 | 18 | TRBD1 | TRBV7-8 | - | CASSLNRGKLTWDQPQHF
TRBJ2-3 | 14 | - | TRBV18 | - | CASSPRDNTDTQYF
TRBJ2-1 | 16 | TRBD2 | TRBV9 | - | CASSVDPSGGGNEQFF
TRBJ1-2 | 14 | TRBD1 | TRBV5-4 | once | CASSLENRGDGYTF
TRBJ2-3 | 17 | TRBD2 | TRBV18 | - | CASSPRSSGGATDTQYF
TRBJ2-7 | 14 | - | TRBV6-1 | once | CASRSGTAAYEQYF